This T cell receptor (beta chain) was observed in a study of OX40 agonist ivuxolimab in advanced cancers. It was autoimmune disease history or systemic immunosuppression that excluded patients. Blood was sampled at baseline, cycle 4 day 1, and cycle 7 day 1. TCRdb's copy holds only in-frame clones and misses some; the assay was immunoSEQ multiplex PCR. The sample holds some 94,000 clones; more than 85% are singletons and the top ten take roughly 3.5%. Trimming removed 4 bases from V and 1 base from J, with 13 bases in between. Germline V CDR1 and CDR2: SGHVS, FNYEAQ. This CDR3 comprises 15 residues. The sample consisted of CD4+ or CD8+ T cells sorted from blood, taken in a trial of the OX40 agonist ivuxolimab. The chain has TRBV7-6 and TRBJ1-1, with D maybe TRBD1 (5 bases). The TCR was taken from an adult with an advanced solid tumor such as melanoma, head and neck, liver or kidney cancer. The chain's CDR3 is CASSSGAQGNTEAFF. The CDR3 nucleotides read TGTGCCAGCAGCTCGGGCGCCCAGGGGAACACTGAAGCTTTCTTT.